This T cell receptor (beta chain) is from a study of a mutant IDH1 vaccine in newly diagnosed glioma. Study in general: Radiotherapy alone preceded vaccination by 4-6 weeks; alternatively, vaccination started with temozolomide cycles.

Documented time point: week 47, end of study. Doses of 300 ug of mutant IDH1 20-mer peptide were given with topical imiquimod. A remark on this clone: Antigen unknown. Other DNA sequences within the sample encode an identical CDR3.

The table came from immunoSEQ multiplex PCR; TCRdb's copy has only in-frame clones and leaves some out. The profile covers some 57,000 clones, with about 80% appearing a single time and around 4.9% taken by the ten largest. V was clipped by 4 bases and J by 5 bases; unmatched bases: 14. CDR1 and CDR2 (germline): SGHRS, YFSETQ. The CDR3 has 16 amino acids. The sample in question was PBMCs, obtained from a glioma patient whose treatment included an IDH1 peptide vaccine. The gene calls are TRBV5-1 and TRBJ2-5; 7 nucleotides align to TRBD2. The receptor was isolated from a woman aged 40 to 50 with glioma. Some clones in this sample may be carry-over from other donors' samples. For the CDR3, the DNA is TGCGCCAGCAGCGTTGGAGACCTAGCGGCCCAGGAGACCCAGTACTTC. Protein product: CASSVGDLAAQETQYF.